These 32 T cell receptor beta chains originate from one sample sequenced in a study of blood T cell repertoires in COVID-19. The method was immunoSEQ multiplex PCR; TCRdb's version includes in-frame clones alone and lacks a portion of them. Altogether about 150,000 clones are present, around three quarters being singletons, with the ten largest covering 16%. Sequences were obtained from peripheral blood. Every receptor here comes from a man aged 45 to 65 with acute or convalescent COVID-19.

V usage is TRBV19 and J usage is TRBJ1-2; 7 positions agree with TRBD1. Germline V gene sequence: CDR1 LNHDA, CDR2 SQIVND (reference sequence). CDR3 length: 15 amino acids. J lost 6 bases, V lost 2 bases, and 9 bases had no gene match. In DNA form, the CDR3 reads TGTGCCAGTAGTATAACAGGGGAAGTTTTTAATGGCTACACCTTC. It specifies CASSITGEVFNGYTF.

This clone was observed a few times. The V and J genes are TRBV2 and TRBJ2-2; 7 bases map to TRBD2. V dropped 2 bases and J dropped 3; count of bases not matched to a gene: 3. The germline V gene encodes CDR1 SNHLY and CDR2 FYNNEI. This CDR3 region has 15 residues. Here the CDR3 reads CASSEQRGDTGELFF. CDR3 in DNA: TGTGCCAGCAGTGAACAGCGGGGAGACACCGGGGAGCTGTTTTTT. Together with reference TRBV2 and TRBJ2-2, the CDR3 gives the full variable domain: EPEVTQTPSHQVTQMGQEVILRCVPISNHLYFYWYRQILGQKVEFLVSFYNNEISEKSEIFDDQFSVERPDGSNFTLKIRSTKLEDSAMYFCASSEQRGDTGELFFGEGSRLTVL.

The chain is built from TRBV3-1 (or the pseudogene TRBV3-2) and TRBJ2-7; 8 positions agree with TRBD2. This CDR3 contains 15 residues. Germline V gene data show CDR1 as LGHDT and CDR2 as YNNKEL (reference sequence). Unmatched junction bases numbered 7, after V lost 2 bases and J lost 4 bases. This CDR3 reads CASSQLRGGLYEQYV. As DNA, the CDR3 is TGTGCCAGCAGCCAACTCCGGGGGGGCCTTTACGAGCAGTACGTC.

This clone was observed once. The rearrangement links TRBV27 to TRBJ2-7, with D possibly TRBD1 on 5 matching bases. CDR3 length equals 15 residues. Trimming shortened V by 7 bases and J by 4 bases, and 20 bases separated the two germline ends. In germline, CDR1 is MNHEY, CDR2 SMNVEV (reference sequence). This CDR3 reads CASTSLTQGSYEQYF. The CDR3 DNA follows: TGTGCCAGCACCTCTTTGACGCAGGGATCGTACGAGCAGTACTTC.

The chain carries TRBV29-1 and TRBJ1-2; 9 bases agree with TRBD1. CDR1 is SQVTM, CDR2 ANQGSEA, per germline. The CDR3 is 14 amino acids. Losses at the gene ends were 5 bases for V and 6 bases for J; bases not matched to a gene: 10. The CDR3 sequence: CSVLGQQGANGYTF. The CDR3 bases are TGCAGCGTTCTCGGCCAACAGGGGGCAAATGGCTACACCTTC.

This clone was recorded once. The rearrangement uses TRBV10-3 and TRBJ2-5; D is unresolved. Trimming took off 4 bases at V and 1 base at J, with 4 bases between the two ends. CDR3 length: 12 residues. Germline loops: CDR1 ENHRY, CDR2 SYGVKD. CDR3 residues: CAISAFQETQYF. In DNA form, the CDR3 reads TGTGCCATCAGTGCGTTCCAAGAGACCCAGTACTTC.

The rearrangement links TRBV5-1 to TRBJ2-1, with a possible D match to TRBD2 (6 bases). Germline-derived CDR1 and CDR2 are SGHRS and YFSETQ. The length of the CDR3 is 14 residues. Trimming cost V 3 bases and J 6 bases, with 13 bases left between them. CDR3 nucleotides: TGCGCCAGCAGCTCCTCATTGGGGGGCAATGAGCAGTTCTTC. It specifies CASSSSLGGNEQFF.

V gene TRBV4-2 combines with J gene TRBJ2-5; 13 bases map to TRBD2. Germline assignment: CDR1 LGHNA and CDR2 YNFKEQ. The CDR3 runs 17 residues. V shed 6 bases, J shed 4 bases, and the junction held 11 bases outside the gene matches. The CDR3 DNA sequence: TGTGCCAGCAGGTACATGGACAGGACTAGCGGGGGAGAGACCCAGTACTTC. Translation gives CASRYMDRTSGGETQYF.

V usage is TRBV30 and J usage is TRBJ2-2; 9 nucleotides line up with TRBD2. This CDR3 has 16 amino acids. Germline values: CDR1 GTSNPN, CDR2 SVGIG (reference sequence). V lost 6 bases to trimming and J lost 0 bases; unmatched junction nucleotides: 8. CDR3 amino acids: CACPRTSAANTGELFF. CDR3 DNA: TGTGCCTGTCCTAGGACTAGCGCCGCGAACACCGGGGAGCTGTTTTTT.

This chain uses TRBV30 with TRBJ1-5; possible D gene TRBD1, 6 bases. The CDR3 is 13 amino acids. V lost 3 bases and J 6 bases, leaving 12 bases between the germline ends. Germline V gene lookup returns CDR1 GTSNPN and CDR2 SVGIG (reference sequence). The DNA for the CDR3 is TGTGCCTGGAGCACAGGGAAGGCTCAGCCCCAGCATTTT. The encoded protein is CAWSTGKAQPQHF.

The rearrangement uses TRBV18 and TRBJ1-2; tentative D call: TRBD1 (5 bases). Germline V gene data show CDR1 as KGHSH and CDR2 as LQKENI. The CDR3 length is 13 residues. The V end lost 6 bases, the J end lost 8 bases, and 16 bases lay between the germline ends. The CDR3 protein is CASSQSGGGGYTF. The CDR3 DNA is TGTGCCAGCTCCCAGTCGGGGGGAGGAGGCTACACCTTC.

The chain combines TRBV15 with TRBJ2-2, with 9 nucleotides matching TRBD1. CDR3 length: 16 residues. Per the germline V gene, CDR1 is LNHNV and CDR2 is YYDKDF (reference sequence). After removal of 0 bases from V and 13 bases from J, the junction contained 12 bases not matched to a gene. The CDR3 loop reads CATSRDRGTGTGLLFF. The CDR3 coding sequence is TGTGCCACCAGCAGAGACCGGGGGACAGGGACTGGGTTGCTGTTTTTT.

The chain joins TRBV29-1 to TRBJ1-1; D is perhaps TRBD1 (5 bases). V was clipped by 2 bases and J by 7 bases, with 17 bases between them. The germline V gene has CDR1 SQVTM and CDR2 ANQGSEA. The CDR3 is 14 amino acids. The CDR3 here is CSVEWGGGLGEAFF. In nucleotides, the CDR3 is TGCAGCGTTGAATGGGGTGGGGGACTTGGTGAAGCTTTCTTT. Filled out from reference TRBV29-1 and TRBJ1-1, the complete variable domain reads SAVISQKPSRDICQRGTSLTIQCQVDSQVTMMFWYRQQPGQSLTLIATANQGSEATYESGFVIDKFPISRPNLTFSTLTVSNMSPEDSSIYLCSVEWGGGLGEAFFGQGTRLTVV.

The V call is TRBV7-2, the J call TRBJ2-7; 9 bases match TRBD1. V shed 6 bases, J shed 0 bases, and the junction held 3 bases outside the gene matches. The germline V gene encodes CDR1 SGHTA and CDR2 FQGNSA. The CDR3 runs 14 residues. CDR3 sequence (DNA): TGTGCCAGCAGATCGACAGGGGGCTCCTACGAGCAGTACTTC. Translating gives CASRSTGGSYEQYF.

The CDR3, as DNA: TGTGCCAGCAGCTTAGGGTTGGCGGGGGGGCGGTCCTACAATGAGCAGTTCTTC. Translated: CASSLGLAGGRSYNEQFF. The chain joins TRBV7-8 to TRBJ2-1; 9 bases match TRBD2. The junction had 8 bases not matched to a gene; V was cut back by 1 base and J by 1 base. CDR3 length: 18 residues. Germline loops: CDR1 SGHVS, CDR2 FQNEAQ.

The chain's CDR3 is CASSLDTTGYTEAFF. Here the CDR3 DNA reads TGCGCCAGCAGCTTGGATACGACAGGGTATACTGAAGCTTTCTTT. The chain links TRBV5-1 to TRBJ1-1, with 7 bases aligning to TRBD1. Per germline, CDR1 SGHRS and CDR2 YFSETQ. The CDR3 is 15 residues long. Losses at the gene ends were 0 bases for V and 5 bases for J; bases not matched to a gene: 7.

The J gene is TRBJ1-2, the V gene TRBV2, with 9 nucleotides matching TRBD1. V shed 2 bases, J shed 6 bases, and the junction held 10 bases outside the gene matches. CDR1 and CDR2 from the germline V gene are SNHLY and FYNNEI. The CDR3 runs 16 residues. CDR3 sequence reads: CASSELTTGGANGYTF. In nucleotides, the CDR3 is TGTGCCAGCAGTGAACTCACTACAGGGGGCGCCAATGGCTACACCTTC.

The DNA for the CDR3 is TGTGCCAGTACCCCAGGGCGGCACGAGCAGTACGTC. Its translation is CASTPGRHEQYV. This chain uses TRBV19 with TRBJ2-7; the D gene is possibly TRBD1 (5 bases). The germline gives CDR1 LNHDA, CDR2 SQIVND (reference sequence). The CDR3 consists of 12 residues. V shed 7 bases and J shed 5 bases, with 12 bases lying between them.

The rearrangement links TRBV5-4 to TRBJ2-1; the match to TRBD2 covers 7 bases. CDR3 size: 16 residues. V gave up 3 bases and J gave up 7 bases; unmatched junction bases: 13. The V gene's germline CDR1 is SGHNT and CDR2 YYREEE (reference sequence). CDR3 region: CASSSQAGTITNEQFF. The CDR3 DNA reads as TGTGCCAGCAGCTCGCAAGCCGGGACTATCACTAATGAGCAGTTCTTC.

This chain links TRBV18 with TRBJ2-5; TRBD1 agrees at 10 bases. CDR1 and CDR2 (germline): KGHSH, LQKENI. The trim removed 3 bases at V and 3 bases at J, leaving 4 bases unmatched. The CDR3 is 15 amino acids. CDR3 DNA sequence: TGTGCCAGCTCACCTTCCGGGACAGGGGAAGAGACCCAGTACTTC. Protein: CASSPSGTGEETQYF.

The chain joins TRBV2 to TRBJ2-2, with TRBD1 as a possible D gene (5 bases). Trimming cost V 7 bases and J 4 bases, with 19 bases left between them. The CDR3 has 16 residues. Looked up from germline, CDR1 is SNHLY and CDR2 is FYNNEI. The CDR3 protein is CASINPLRVLTGELFF. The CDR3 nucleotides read TGTGCCAGCATTAATCCCCTCAGGGTTCTCACCGGGGAGCTGTTTTTT.

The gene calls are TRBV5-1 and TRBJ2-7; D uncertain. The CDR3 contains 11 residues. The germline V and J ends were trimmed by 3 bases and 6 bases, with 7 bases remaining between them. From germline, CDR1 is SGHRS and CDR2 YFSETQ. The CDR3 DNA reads TGCGCCAGCAGCTCCTCCCTCGAGCAGTACTTC. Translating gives CASSSSLEQYF.

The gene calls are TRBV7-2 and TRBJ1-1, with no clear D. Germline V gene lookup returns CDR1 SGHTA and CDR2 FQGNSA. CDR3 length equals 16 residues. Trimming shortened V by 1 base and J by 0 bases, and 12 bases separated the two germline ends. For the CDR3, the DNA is TGTGCCAGCAGCTTAGGTCGTGGCATCATGAACACTGAAGCTTTCTTT. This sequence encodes CASSLGRGIMNTEAFF.

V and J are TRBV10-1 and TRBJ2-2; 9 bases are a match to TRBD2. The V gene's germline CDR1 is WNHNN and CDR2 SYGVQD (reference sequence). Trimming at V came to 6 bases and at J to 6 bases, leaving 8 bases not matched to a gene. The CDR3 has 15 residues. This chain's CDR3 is CASSKSSGAAGELFF. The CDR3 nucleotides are TGCGCCAGCAGCAAATCTAGCGGGGCTGCCGGGGAGCTGTTTTTT.

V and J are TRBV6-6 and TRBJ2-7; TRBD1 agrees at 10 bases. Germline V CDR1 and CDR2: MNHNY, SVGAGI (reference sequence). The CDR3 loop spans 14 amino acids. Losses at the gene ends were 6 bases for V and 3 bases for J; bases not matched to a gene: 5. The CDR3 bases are TGTGCCAGCAGGATGGACAGGGGGGTCTACGAGCAGTACGTC. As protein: CASRMDRGVYEQYV.

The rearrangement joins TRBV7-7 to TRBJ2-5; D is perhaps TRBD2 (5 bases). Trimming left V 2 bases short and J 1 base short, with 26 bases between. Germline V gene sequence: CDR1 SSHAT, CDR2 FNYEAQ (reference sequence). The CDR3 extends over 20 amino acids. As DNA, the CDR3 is TGTGCCAGCAGCTTATCGATCTCTTCGGGGTGGGCTAGGACCCAAGAGACCCAGTACTTC. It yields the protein CASSLSISSGWARTQETQYF. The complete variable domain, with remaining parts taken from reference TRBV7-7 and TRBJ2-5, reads GAGVSQSPRYKVTKRGQDVTLRCDPISSHATLYWYQQALGQGPEFLTYFNYEAQPDKSGLPSDRFSAERPEGSISTLTIQRTEQRDSAMYRCASSLSISSGWARTQETQYFGPGTRLLVL.

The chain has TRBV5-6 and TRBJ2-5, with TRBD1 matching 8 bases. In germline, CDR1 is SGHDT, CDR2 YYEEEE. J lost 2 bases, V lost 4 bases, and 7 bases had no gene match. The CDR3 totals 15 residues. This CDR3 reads CASSDTWTGQETQYF. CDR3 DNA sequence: TGTGCCAGCAGCGATACTTGGACAGGGCAAGAGACCCAGTACTTC.

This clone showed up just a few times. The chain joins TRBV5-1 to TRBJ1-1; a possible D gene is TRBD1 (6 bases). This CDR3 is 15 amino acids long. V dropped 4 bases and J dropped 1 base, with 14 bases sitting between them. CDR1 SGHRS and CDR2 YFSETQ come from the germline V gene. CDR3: CASSPRDNSNTEAFF. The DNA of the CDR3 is TGCGCCAGCAGCCCGAGGGACAACTCGAACACTGAAGCTTTCTTT.

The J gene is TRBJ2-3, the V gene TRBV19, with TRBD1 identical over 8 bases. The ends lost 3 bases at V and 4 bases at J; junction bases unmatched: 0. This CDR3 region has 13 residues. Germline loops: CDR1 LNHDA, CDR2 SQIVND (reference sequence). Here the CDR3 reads CASSMDRADTQYF. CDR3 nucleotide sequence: TGTGCCAGTAGTATGGACAGGGCAGATACGCAGTATTTT.

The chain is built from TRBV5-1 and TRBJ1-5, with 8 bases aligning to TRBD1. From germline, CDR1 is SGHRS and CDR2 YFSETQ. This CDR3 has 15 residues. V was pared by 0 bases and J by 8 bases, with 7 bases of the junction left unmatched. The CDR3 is CASSLGQGSGEPQHF. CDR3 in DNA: TGCGCCAGCAGCTTGGGACAGGGGTCTGGGGAGCCCCAGCATTTT.

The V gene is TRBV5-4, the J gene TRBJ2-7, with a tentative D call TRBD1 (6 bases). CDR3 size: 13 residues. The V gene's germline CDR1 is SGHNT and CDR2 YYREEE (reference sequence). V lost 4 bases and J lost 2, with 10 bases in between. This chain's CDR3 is CASSLRGTYEQYV. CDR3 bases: TGTGCCAGCAGCCTAAGGGGGACCTACGAGCAGTACGTC.

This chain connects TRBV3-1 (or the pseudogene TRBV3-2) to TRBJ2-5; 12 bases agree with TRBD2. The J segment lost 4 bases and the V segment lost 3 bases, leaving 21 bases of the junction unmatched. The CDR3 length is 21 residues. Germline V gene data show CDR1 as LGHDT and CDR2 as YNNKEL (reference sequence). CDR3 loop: CASSQLHRLAGGRRMGETQYF. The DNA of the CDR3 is TGTGCCAGCAGCCAGCTCCACCGGCTAGCGGGGGGGCGAAGGATGGGAGAGACCCAGTACTTC.